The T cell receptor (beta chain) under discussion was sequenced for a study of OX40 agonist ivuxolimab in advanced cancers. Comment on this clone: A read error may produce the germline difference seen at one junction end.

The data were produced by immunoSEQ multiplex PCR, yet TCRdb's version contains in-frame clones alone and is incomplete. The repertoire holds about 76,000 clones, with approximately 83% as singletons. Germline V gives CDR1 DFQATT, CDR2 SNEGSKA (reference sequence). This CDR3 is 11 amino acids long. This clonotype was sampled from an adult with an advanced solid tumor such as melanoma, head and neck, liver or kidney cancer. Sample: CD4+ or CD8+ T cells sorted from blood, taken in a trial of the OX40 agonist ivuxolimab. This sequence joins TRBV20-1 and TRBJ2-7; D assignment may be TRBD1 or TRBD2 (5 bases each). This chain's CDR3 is CSARESGTCVF. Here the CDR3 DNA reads TGCAGTGCTAGAGAGTCCGGGACCTGTGTATTC.